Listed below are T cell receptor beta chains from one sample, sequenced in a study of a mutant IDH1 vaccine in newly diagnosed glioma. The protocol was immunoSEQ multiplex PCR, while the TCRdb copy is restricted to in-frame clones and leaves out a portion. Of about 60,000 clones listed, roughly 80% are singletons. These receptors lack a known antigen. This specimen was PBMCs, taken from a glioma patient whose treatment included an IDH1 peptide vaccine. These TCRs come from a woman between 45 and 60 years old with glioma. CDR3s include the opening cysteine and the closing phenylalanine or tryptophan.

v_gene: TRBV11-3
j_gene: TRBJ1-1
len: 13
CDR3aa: CASSLRRDGEAFF

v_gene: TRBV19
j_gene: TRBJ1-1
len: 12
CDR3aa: CASSMGTVEAFF

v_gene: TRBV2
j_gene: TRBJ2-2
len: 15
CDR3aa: CASRLGGVITGELFF

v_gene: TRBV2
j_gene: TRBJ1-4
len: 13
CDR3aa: CASSPTENEKLFF

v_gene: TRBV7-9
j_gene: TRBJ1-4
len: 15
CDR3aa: CASRYGQSLNEKLFF

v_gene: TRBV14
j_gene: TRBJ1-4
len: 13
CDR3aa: CASSQWERDQLFF

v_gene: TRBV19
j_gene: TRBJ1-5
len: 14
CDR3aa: CASSTPRDSQPQHF

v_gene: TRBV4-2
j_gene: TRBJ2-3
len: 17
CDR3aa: CASSQGSRGPLGDTQYF

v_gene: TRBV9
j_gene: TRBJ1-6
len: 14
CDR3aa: CASSLRGQGSPLHF

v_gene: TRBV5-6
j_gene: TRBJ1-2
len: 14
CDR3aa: CASSLRGLVEGYTF

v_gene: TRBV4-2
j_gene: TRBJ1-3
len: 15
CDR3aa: CASSPQQGAGNTIYF

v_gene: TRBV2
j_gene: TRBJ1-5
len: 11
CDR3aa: CASRANQPQHF

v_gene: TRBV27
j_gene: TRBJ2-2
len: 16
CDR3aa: CASTFARKLNTGELFF

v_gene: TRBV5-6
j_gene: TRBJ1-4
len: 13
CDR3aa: CASSMTGSEKLFF

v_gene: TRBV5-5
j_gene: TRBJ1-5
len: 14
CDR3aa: CASSLGQGDQPQHF

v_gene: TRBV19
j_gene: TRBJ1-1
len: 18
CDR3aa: CASSISFLGVLRNTEAFF

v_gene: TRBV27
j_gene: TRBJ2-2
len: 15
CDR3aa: CASSPNTGHTGELFF

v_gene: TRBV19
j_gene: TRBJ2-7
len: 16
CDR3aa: CASSIPGTGGSYEQYF

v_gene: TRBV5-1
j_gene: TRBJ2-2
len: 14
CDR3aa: CASSLPTNTGELFF

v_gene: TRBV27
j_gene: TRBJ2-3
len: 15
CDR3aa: CASSPLNSPTDTQYF

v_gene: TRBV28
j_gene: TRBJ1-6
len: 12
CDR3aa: CGGGGRDSPLHF

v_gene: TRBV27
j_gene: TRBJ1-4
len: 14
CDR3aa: CASSRRTGNEKLFF

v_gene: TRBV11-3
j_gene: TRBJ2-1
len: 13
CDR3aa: CASSLNRLAGKFF

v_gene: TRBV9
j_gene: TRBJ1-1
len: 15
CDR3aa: CASSAEGHWNTEAFF

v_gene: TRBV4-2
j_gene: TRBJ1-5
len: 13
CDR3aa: CASSQGWDQPQHF

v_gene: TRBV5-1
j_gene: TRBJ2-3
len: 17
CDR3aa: CASSLSPSGGVTDTQYF

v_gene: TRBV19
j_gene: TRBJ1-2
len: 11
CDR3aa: CASTPGIGYTF

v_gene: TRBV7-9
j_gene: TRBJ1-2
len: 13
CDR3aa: CASSLAAGHGYTF

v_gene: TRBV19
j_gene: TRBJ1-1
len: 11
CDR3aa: CASSIWSEAFF

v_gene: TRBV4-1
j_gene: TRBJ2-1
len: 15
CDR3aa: CASSLSGDLYNEQFF

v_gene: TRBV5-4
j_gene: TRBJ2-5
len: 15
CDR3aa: CASSLSYGVGETQYF

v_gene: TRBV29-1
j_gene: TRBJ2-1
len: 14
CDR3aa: CSVEPGSSYNEQFF

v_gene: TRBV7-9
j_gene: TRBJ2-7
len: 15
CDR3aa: CASSLDRGDPYEQYF

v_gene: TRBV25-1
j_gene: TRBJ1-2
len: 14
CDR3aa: CASSEVQNLYGYTF

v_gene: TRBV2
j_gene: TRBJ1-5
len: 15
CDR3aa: CASSEQGMGDQPQHF

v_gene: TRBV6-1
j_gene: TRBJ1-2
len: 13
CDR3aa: CASNMDRLLGYTF

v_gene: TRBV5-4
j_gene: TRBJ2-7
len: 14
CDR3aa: CASSSETGNREQYF

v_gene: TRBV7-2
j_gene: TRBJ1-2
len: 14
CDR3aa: CASSLGQGSRGYTF

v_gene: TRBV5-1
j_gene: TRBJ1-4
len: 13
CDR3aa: CASSPGDTEKLFF

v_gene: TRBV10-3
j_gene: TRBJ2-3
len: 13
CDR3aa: CAISESESYTQYF

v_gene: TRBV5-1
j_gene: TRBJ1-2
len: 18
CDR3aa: CASAEGTVTHRTNYGYTF

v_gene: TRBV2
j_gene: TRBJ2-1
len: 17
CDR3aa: CASREGDGGRRYNEQFF

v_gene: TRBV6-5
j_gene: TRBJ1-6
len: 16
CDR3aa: CASSWALGTGLTPLHF

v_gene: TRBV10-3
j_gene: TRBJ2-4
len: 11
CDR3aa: CATGQENIQYF

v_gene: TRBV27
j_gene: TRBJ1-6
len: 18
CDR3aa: CASSSPSRVGSYNSPLHF

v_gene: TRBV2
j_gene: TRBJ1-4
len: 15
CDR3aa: CASRSTGTVNEKLFF

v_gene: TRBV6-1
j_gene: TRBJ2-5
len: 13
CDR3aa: CASSLDRAETQYF

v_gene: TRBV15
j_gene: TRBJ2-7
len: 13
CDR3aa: CATSREGGFEQYF

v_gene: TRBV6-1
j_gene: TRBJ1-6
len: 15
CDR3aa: CASSDGGGANSPLHF

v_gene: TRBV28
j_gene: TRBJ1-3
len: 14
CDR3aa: CASSLYGRLNTIYF

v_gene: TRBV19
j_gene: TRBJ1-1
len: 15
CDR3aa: CASSPDGGVATEAFF

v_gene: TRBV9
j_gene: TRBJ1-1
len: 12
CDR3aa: CASSAWTDEAFF

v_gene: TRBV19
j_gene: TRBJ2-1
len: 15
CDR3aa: CASNGEGLGVYEQFF

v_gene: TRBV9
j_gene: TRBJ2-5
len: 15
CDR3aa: CASSGGGGQQETQYF

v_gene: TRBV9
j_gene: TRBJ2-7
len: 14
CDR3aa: CASSVEARDYEQYF

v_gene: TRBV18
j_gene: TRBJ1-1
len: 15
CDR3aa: CASSSLTTRDTEAFF

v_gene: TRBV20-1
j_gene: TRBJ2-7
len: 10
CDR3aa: CSARTVEQYF